Shown below are 2 T cell receptor beta chains from a single sample sequenced in a study of blood T cell repertoires in COVID-19. Profiled with immunoSEQ multiplex PCR; TCRdb holds only in-frame clones, not every one. There are about 170,000 clones in the sample; about nine tenths occur only once, and 11% lies in the top ten. Sequencing input: peripheral blood. All receptors derive from a woman aged 60 to 75 with COVID-19, enrolled during active disease.

This chain uses TRBV5-8 with TRBJ1-5; TRBD1 matches 10 bases. The CDR3 consists of 14 residues. The J segment lost 7 bases and the V segment lost 1 base, leaving 2 bases of the junction unmatched. Germline V gives CDR1 SGHTS, CDR2 YDEGEE. Written as DNA, the CDR3 is TGTGCCAGCAGCTTGTTGACAGGGGGCCAGCCCCAGCATTTT. This gives the protein CASSLLTGGQPQHF.

A single count supports this clone. The rearrangement links TRBV5-1 to TRBJ2-2, with D maybe TRBD2 (6 bases). The V and J ends lost 0 bases and 3 bases respectively, with 9 bases between them. Germline V gives CDR1 SGHRS, CDR2 YFSETQ. This CDR3 is 15 amino acids long. The CDR3 DNA follows: TGCGCCAGCAGCTTGGGCGGGGTCGACACCGGGGAGCTGTTTTTT. Encoded protein: CASSLGGVDTGELFF.